This TCR beta chain was identified in a study of T cells after yellow fever vaccination. This clonotype was observed at least ten times. Synthesis of TCR cDNA relied on 5'RACE template switching, which attached a universal primer site and UMIs. A single record per CDR3 protein comes from TCRdb applying MiXCR to the 5' RACE reads. The data contain around 140,000 distinct CDR3 sequences, under 7% of them singletons. V was clipped by 2 bases and J by 3 bases, with 14 bases between them. The germline V gene has CDR1 SGHNT and CDR2 YYREEE (reference sequence). This CDR3 region has 15 residues. The TCR was taken from a man aged 25-45 years who received the YFV17D yellow fever vaccine. Source: CD4+ T cells sorted from PBMCs, taken 10 days after the yellow fever booster vaccination. V usage is TRBV5-4 and J usage is TRBJ2-5; D may be TRBD2 (6 bases). This CDR3 is CASSFRESGEETQYF. Here the CDR3 DNA reads TGTGCCAGCAGCTTTAGGGAATCGGGAGAAGAGACCCAGTACTTC.